The present T cell receptor (beta chain) was sequenced within a study of shared clonotypes between healthy human individuals. Profiled with immunoSEQ multiplex PCR; TCRdb holds only in-frame clones, not every one. The repertoire consists of 2,100,000 or so clones, with around 95% occurring once and the leading ten covering over 0.1%. The CDR3 has 14 residues. CDR1 SGHRS and CDR2 YFSETQ come from the germline V gene. V lost 5 bases and J lost 3; bases outside the gene matches: 8. The sequencing input was naive CD4+ T cells sorted from blood. Sample subset: CD45RA+ positively selected. The TCR sequence derives from a man younger than 35 in good health. This sequence joins TRBV5-1 and TRBJ2-7; 7 nucleotides line up with TRBD2. CDR3 amino acids: CASRFLGGNYEQYF. In nucleotides, the CDR3 is TGCGCCAGCAGGTTTTTGGGGGGGAACTACGAGCAGTACTTC.